The 28 T cell receptor beta chains in this list originate from one sample, sequenced in a study of blood T cell repertoires in COVID-19. Clones were read by immunoSEQ multiplex PCR, and TCRdb kept only the in-frame ones, dropping some. This table has 30,000 or so clones, approximately 90% appearing once. Input material: peripheral blood. The receptors originated from a human donor in a cohort sampled during active COVID-19.

The genes are TRBV28 and TRBJ1-2, with a possible D match to TRBD1 (6 bases). Germline loops: CDR1 MDHEN, CDR2 SYDVKM. With 6 bases removed from V and 1 base from J, the gap between germline ends came to 15 bases. The CDR3 contains 15 residues. The DNA for the CDR3 is TGTGCCAGCAGCCTGGGGGGGGGCGTTAACTATGGCTACACCTTC. As protein: CASSLGGGVNYGYTF.

In nucleotides, the CDR3 is TGTGCCAGCAGCTTAGCGCAGGGTGTTGAAGAGACCCAGTACTTC. This gives the protein CASSLAQGVEETQYF. The J gene is TRBJ2-5, the V gene TRBV7-9, with D possibly being TRBD1 (5 bases). Per germline, CDR1 SEHNR and CDR2 FQNEAQ (reference sequence). Deletions cut 0 bases from V and 3 bases from J, with 11 bases between. The CDR3 runs 15 residues.

The rearrangement joins TRBV6-5 to TRBJ2-7; TRBD2 is a possible D gene (5 bases). There are 15 residues in the CDR3. The V gene's germline CDR1 is MNHEY and CDR2 SVGAGI. V gave up 10 bases and J gave up 0 bases, with 19 bases separating them. The CDR3 nucleotides are TGTGCCATCCAACGGGATGCGGCAAGCTCCTACGAGCAGTACGTC. Residues: CAIQRDAASSYEQYV.

The chain carries TRBV11-2 and TRBJ1-1; 8 bases map to TRBD1. Germline assignment: CDR1 SGHAT and CDR2 FQNNGV. J lost 7 bases, V lost 2 bases, and 3 bases had no gene match. The CDR3 is 13 residues long. CDR3 coding DNA: TGTGCCAGCAGCTTACAGGGGGCGTTTGAAGCTTTCTTT. It specifies CASSLQGAFEAFF.

CDR3 sequence: CASKQNTEAFF. CDR3 nucleotides: TGTGCCAGCAAACAAAACACTGAAGCTTTCTTT. V gene TRBV7-8 combines with J gene TRBJ1-1; unclear D gene. The V end lost 7 bases, the J end lost 2 bases, and 5 bases lay between the germline ends. Looked up from germline, CDR1 is SGHVS and CDR2 is FQNEAQ. The CDR3 is 11 residues long.

The chain couples TRBV7-2 to TRBJ2-5; TRBD2 matches at 9 bases. The germline CDR1 and CDR2 sequences are SGHTA and FQGNSA. CDR3 length: 16 amino acids. Trimming at V came to 3 bases and at J to 2 bases, leaving 7 bases not matched to a gene. The CDR3 DNA reads as TGTGCCAGCAGCTTGGTAGCGGGGGCAATTCAAGAGACCCAGTACTTC. Translating it yields CASSLVAGAIQETQYF.

CDR3 residues: CASSILAGGNTEAFF. The DNA for the CDR3 is TGTGCCAGTAGTATATTAGCCGGGGGAAACACTGAAGCTTTCTTT. The chain couples TRBV19 to TRBJ1-1; D might be TRBD1 (5 bases). Trimming shortened V by 2 bases and J by 2 bases, and 12 bases separated the two germline ends. CDR3 length: 15 residues. The germline CDR1 and CDR2 sequences are LNHDA and SQIVND (reference sequence).

This clone was counted once. The chain has TRBV6-5 and TRBJ1-6; D is undetermined. Deletions cut 6 bases from V and 5 bases from J, with 11 bases between. The length of the CDR3 is 14 residues. The V gene's germline CDR1 is MNHEY and CDR2 SVGAGI. DNA of the CDR3: TGTGCCAGCAGACACCCGGAGGATAATTCACCCCTCCACTTT. Translated: CASRHPEDNSPLHF.

This CDR3 reads CAWRLRHTGELFF. The CDR3, as DNA: TGTGCCTGGAGACTTCGTCACACCGGGGAGCTGTTTTTT. This chain connects TRBV30 to TRBJ2-2; D unresolved. The V end lost 3 bases, the J end lost 3 bases, and 8 bases lay between the germline ends. The CDR3 runs to 13 residues. The germline CDR1 and CDR2 sequences are GTSNPN and SVGIG (reference sequence).

The chain combines TRBV28 with TRBJ1-1; maybe TRBD1 (6 bases). The CDR3 runs to 18 residues. The germline gives CDR1 MDHEN, CDR2 SYDVKM. V was clipped by 2 bases and J by 0 bases, with 19 bases between them. The CDR3 protein is CASSLRVLRGTVNTEAFF. CDR3 bases: TGTGCCAGCAGTTTACGCGTTCTCAGGGGCACGGTGAACACTGAAGCTTTCTTT.

J is TRBJ2-7 and V is TRBV28; D gene ambiguous. V was shortened by 4 bases and J by 0 bases, with 7 bases between the two germline ends. The CDR3 contains 13 residues. Germline V gene data show CDR1 as MDHEN and CDR2 as SYDVKM. CDR3: CASSSTFSYEQYV. The CDR3 DNA reads as TGTGCCAGCAGTTCGACATTCTCCTACGAGCAGTACGTC.

This clone was observed a handful of times. The chain joins TRBV6-2 or TRBV6-3 to TRBJ1-1; D unresolved. There are 16 residues in the CDR3. Trimming removed 0 bases at V and 2 bases at J, with 13 bases between. Germline V gene sequence: CDR1 MNHEY, CDR2 SVGEGT. The CDR3 loop is CASSYSVVGPNTEAFF. CDR3 DNA sequence: TGTGCCAGCAGTTACTCGGTCGTTGGGCCCAACACTGAAGCTTTCTTT.

This chain links TRBV19 with TRBJ2-2, with 7 bases fitting TRBD2. V was clipped by 9 bases and J by 7 bases; unmatched bases: 8. The length of the CDR3 is 13 residues. Germline V gives CDR1 LNHDA, CDR2 SQIVND (reference sequence). The CDR3, as DNA: TGTGCCAGCATACCGGGGGGTTTCGGGGAGCTGTTTTTT. Encoded protein: CASIPGGFGELFF.

J is TRBJ1-1 and V is TRBV6-1, with a weak D call TRBD1 (5 bases). Per germline, CDR1 MNHNS and CDR2 SASEGT. V was cut by 1 base and J by 0 bases, with 6 bases left in between. CDR3 length: 14 amino acids. The CDR3, as DNA: TGTGCCAGCAGTGAAGACAGGCTGAACACTGAAGCTTTCTTT. Translating gives CASSEDRLNTEAFF.

V is TRBV19 and J is TRBJ1-2; 7 nucleotides align to TRBD1. This CDR3 is 15 amino acids long. Per germline, CDR1 LNHDA and CDR2 SQIVND (reference sequence). The V segment lost 0 bases and the J segment 2 bases; nucleotides outside the gene matches: 3. DNA of the CDR3: TGTGCCAGTAGTATAGAGGGACAGCCAAACTATGGCTACACCTTC. It yields the protein CASSIEGQPNYGYTF.

The gene calls are TRBV1 and TRBJ2-1; TRBD1 is the table's D call and was not checked against the DNA. TRBV1 is designated a pseudogene. The CDR3 is 14 residues long. The CDR3 nucleotides are TGCACCAGCAGCAGGGGGAAGGAGATCAATGAGCAGTTCTTC. This gives the protein CTSSRGKEINEQFF.

The V call is TRBV25-1, the J call TRBJ1-4; no reliable D call. CDR1 is MGHDK and CDR2 is SYGVNS in the germline V gene. V was shortened by 6 bases and J by 0 bases, with 11 bases between the two germline ends. This CDR3 spans 15 amino acids. CDR3 coding DNA: TGTGCCAGCAGCCGCCCAGGTGCAACTAATGAAAAACTGTTTTTT. Protein sequence: CASSRPGATNEKLFF.

V gene TRBV19 combines with J gene TRBJ1-5, with unresolved D. The CDR3 totals 13 residues. Deletions cut 3 bases from V and 7 bases from J, with 10 bases between. The V gene's germline CDR1 is LNHDA and CDR2 SQIVND (reference sequence). CDR3 bases: TGTGCCAGTAGTATCGAGGCCGACCAGCCCCAGCATTTT. Amino acids: CASSIEADQPQHF.

The V gene is TRBV25-1, the J gene TRBJ1-1, with TRBD1 matching 8 bases. The CDR3 runs to 14 residues. Trimming at V came to 4 bases and at J to 4 bases, leaving 5 bases not matched to a gene. Germline V CDR1 and CDR2: MGHDK, SYGVNS. CDR3 loop: CASSANTGGTEAFF. The CDR3 DNA reads as TGTGCCAGCAGTGCAAACACAGGGGGCACTGAAGCTTTCTTT.

This chain joins TRBV25-1 and TRBJ2-1, with 8 bases lining up with TRBD2. The CDR3 is 16 amino acids. The trim removed 6 bases at V and 5 bases at J, leaving 12 bases unmatched. The germline V gene encodes CDR1 MGHDK and CDR2 SYGVNS. This chain's CDR3 is CASSERLAWGHNEQFF. The CDR3, as DNA: TGTGCCAGCAGCGAGAGACTAGCGTGGGGTCACAATGAGCAGTTCTTC.

The chain carries TRBV29-1 and TRBJ2-4; D uncertain. The germline V gene has CDR1 SQVTM and CDR2 ANQGSEA. With 0 bases removed from V and 1 base from J, the gap between germline ends came to 10 bases. The CDR3 spans 15 residues. CDR3 amino acids: CSVEETRSAKNIQYF. CDR3 DNA: TGCAGCGTTGAAGAGACACGGTCCGCCAAAAACATTCAGTACTTC.

This sequence joins TRBV5-1 and TRBJ1-2, with D possibly TRBD1 on 6 matching bases. CDR1 and CDR2 (germline): SGHRS, YFSETQ. Trimming took 0 bases from V and 4 from J, leaving 10 bases between them. The CDR3 sequence is 14 residues long. This chain's CDR3 is CASSLDPGAYGYTF. CDR3 sequence (DNA): TGCGCCAGCAGCTTGGATCCAGGGGCCTATGGCTACACCTTC.

V gene TRBV13 combines with J gene TRBJ2-1, with 12 bases that match TRBD2. Per the germline V gene, CDR1 is PRHDT and CDR2 is FYEKMQ (reference sequence). The ends lost 5 bases at V and 9 bases at J; junction bases unmatched: 2. CDR3 size: 13 residues. In DNA form, the CDR3 reads TGTGCCAGCAGCCGGACTAGCGGGACTGAGCAGTTCTTC. Protein sequence: CASSRTSGTEQFF.

The CDR3 sequence is CASSSTSGGAREQFF. The CDR3 DNA is TGCGCCAGCAGCAGCACTAGCGGGGGGGCCAGGGAGCAGTTCTTC. V is TRBV5-1 and J is TRBJ2-1, with TRBD2 matching over 13 bases. CDR1 is SGHRS and CDR2 is YFSETQ in the germline V gene. V lost 4 bases, J lost 10 bases, and 8 bases stayed unmatched. The CDR3 extends over 15 amino acids. Together with reference TRBV5-1 and TRBJ2-1, the CDR3 gives the full variable domain: KAGVTQTPRYLIKTRGQQVTLSCSPISGHRSVSWYQQTPGQGLQFLFEYFSETQRNKGNFPGRFSGRQFSNSRSEMNVSTLELGDSALYLCASSSTSGGAREQFFGPGTRLTVL.

The chain recombines TRBV11-2 with TRBJ1-1; TRBD1 matches at 8 bases. The CDR3 is 14 amino acids. V lost 5 bases, J lost 6 bases, and 8 bases stayed unmatched. Germline V gene sequence: CDR1 SGHAT, CDR2 FQNNGV. The CDR3 is CASSLGQGRAEAFF. The CDR3 DNA reads TGTGCCAGCAGCCTAGGACAGGGTAGAGCTGAAGCTTTCTTT.

This clone showed up just once. The gene calls are TRBV19 and TRBJ1-5; perhaps TRBD1 as D (5 bases). The germline V gene encodes CDR1 LNHDA and CDR2 SQIVND (reference sequence). V lost 7 bases and J 3 bases, leaving 16 bases between the germline ends. The length of the CDR3 is 15 residues. The CDR3 DNA follows: TGTGCCAGTAATGGGGGAGGGCAGTTCAATCAGCCCCAGCATTTT. This translates into CASNGGGQFNQPQHF. Full variable domain (remainder filled in from reference TRBV19 and TRBJ1-5): DGGITQSPKYLFRKEGQNVTLSCEQNLNHDAMYWYRQDPGQGLRLIYYSQIVNDFQKGDIAEGYSVSREKKESFPLTVTSAQKNPTAFYLCASNGGGQFNQPQHFGDGTRLSIL.

The V call is TRBV7-8, the J call TRBJ2-7, with 7 bases matching TRBD2. The CDR3 loop spans 16 amino acids. Germline V CDR1 and CDR2: SGHVS, FQNEAQ. The V segment lost 5 bases and the J segment 3 bases; nucleotides outside the gene matches: 13. The CDR3 spells CASSTGGSLLNYEQYV. The CDR3 DNA is TGTGCCAGCAGCACGGGAGGTTCCCTTTTAAACTACGAGCAGTACGTC.

The chain uses TRBV4-1 and TRBJ1-2; tentative D call: TRBD1 (5 bases). The CDR3 consists of 16 residues. CDR1 and CDR2 from the germline V gene are MGHRA and YSYEKL. V was cut by 5 bases and J by 0 bases, with 16 bases left in between. In nucleotides, the CDR3 is TGCGCCAGCAGCGCAAATGTTCAGGGTACTAACTATGGCTACACCTTC. Translation gives CASSANVQGTNYGYTF.